The 19 T cell receptor beta chains below come from one sample, sequenced in a study of T cell changes during pregnancy in multiple sclerosis. Generated by immunoSEQ multiplex PCR, the TCRdb table keeps only in-frame clones and is missing some. The profile shows some 71,000 clones, 90% to 95% of them singletons. This specimen was peripheral blood, taken after pregnancy. The receptor source for this set is a female donor with multiple sclerosis, enrolled in a pregnancy study.

The V and J genes are TRBV7-2 and TRBJ2-3; the D is unclear. The V end was cut by 5 bases, the J end by 5 bases, with 5 bases between. CDR3 size: 11 residues. Germline assignment: CDR1 SGHTA and CDR2 FQGNSA. CDR3 protein: CASSRGDTQYF. The CDR3 nucleotides are TGTGCCAGCAGCAGAGGAGATACGCAGTATTTT. Together with reference TRBV7-2 and TRBJ2-3, the CDR3 gives the full variable domain: GAGVSQSPSNKVTEKGKDVELRCDPISGHTALYWYRQSLGQGLEFLIYFQGNSAPDKSGLPSDRFSAERTGGSVSTLTIQRTQQEDSAVYLCASSRGDTQYFGPGTRLTVL.

This clone was counted a few times. The rearrangement uses TRBV6-5 and TRBJ1-3; D perhaps matches TRBD1 (6 bases). Germline V gene data show CDR1 as MNHEY and CDR2 as SVGAGI. V was pared by 10 bases and J by 0 bases, with 10 bases between. The CDR3 consists of 13 residues. The CDR3 loop reads CATHRASGNTIYF. Here the CDR3 DNA reads TGTGCCACACACAGGGCCTCTGGAAACACCATATATTTT.

The chain has TRBV6-1 and TRBJ2-4, with 7 bases fitting TRBD1. The length of the CDR3 is 13 residues. Per the germline V gene, CDR1 is MNHNS and CDR2 is SASEGT. With 8 bases clipped from V and 1 base from J, the junction kept 2 bases outside the gene matches. The DNA for the CDR3 is TGTGCCAGCCCGACAGGGGCCAAAAACATTCAGTACTTC. It yields the protein CASPTGAKNIQYF.

This rearrangement joins TRBV11-2 to TRBJ2-5; 10 bases agree with TRBD1. Germline-derived CDR1 and CDR2 are SGHAT and FQNNGV. With 5 bases clipped from V and 5 bases from J, the junction kept 8 bases outside the gene matches. The CDR3 has 15 amino acids. The CDR3 is CASSETWTGGETQYF. The DNA for the CDR3 is TGTGCCAGCAGCGAAACCTGGACAGGGGGGGAGACCCAGTACTTC.

The chain links TRBV23-1 to TRBJ2-7; 11 bases align to TRBD1. TRBV23-1 falls under the ORF class, with uncertain function. This CDR3 contains 17 residues. Trimming cost V 9 bases and J 2 bases; bases outside gene matches: 15. CDR3 protein: CASRRDRGIRRTYEQYF. The CDR3 region has the DNA TGCGCCAGTCGACGGGACAGGGGGATTCGTCGAACCTACGAGCAGTACTTC.

The V and J genes are TRBV4-2 and TRBJ2-1, with D maybe TRBD2 (5 bases). Per germline, CDR1 LGHNA and CDR2 YNFKEQ. This CDR3 contains 14 residues. The V end lost 4 bases, the J end lost 9 bases, and 16 bases lay between the germline ends. The CDR3 DNA is TGTGCCAGCAGCCGTACTACTAGGTCGAGTGAGCAGTTCTTC. It yields the protein CASSRTTRSSEQFF.

The chain has TRBV18 and TRBJ1-1, with D tentatively TRBD1 (5 bases). Trimming cost V 4 bases and J 3 bases, with 9 bases left between them. This CDR3 comprises 13 residues. Germline V lookup: CDR1 KGHSH, CDR2 LQKENI. As DNA, the CDR3 is TGTGCCAGCTCACGGGGGGAGGACACTGAAGCTTTCTTT. Translation: CASSRGEDTEAFF.

The chain recombines TRBV27 with TRBJ2-7; 8 bases agree with TRBD1. CDR1 MNHEY and CDR2 SMNVEV come from the germline V gene (reference sequence). V shed 7 bases, J shed 2 bases, and the junction held 10 bases outside the gene matches. The CDR3 length is 15 residues. The CDR3 reads CASTPSRDRTYEQYF. CDR3 in DNA: TGTGCCAGCACCCCAAGTCGGGACAGGACCTACGAGCAGTACTTC.

The chain employs TRBV5-1 and TRBJ2-7, with D unclear. The CDR3 contains 14 residues. With 4 bases removed from V and 2 bases from J, the gap between germline ends came to 13 bases. Looked up from germline, CDR1 is SGHRS and CDR2 is YFSETQ. The CDR3 DNA follows: TGCGCCAGCAGCCTAACGACACCACCCTACGAGCAGTACTTC. It encodes CASSLTTPPYEQYF.

The chain carries TRBV9 and TRBJ1-1, with TRBD1 as a possible D gene (5 bases). This CDR3 has 13 amino acids. CDR1 and CDR2 (germline): SGDLS, YYNGEE. The ends were cut back, 0 bases at V and 8 bases at J, with 11 bases in the middle. As DNA, the CDR3 is TGTGCCAGCAGCGTAGTCTCGGGGGGGGAAGCTTTCTTT. It codes for CASSVVSGGEAFF.

The CDR3, as DNA: TGTGCCAGCTCACCACCGGCCCCCTCCTTGATCACAGATACGCAGTATTTT. Translating it yields CASSPPAPSLITDTQYF. V and J are TRBV18 and TRBJ2-3, with D unclear. CDR3 size: 17 residues. Looked up from germline, CDR1 is KGHSH and CDR2 is LQKENI. V was clipped by 0 bases and J by 2 bases, with 15 bases between them.

This rearrangement joins TRBV6-1 to TRBJ2-7, with 10 bases that match TRBD2. Per the germline V gene, CDR1 is MNHNS and CDR2 is SASEGT. The CDR3 is 14 amino acids. After removal of 3 bases from V and 7 bases from J, the junction contained 6 bases not matched to a gene. In nucleotides, the CDR3 is TGTGCCAGCAGTGAGGGGGGGACTAGCGAAGAGCAGTACTTC. This gives the protein CASSEGGTSEEQYF.

J is TRBJ2-1 and V is TRBV5-6; D may be TRBD2 (6 bases). V was trimmed by 0 bases and J by 4 bases, leaving 23 bases between them. The CDR3 extends over 19 amino acids. Germline V gives CDR1 SGHDT, CDR2 YYEEEE. The CDR3 protein is CASSLAVVRRGTYYNEQFF. Written as DNA, the CDR3 is TGTGCCAGCAGCTTGGCGGTGGTGCGGAGAGGGACTTATTACAATGAGCAGTTCTTC.

The CDR3 bases are TGTGCCAGCAGTTTCAGACTAGCGGCGGCCTACGAGCAGTACTTC. Protein sequence: CASSFRLAAAYEQYF. The rearrangement uses TRBV6-5 and TRBJ2-7, with 9 bases identical to TRBD2. CDR3 length: 15 amino acids. V was clipped by 4 bases and J by 2 bases; unmatched bases: 6. CDR1 is MNHEY, CDR2 SVGAGI, per germline.

The chain links TRBV2 to TRBJ2-2, with 12 positions matching TRBD1. This CDR3 spans 16 amino acids. Germline CDR1 and CDR2: SNHLY and FYNNEI. The ends lost 6 bases at V and 8 bases at J; junction bases unmatched: 10. The CDR3 coding sequence is TGTGCCAGCAGGACCGGGACAGGGGGCGTCGTGGGGGAGCTGTTTTTT. Amino acids: CASRTGTGGVVGELFF.

The rearrangement links TRBV28 to TRBJ1-1; D is ambiguous. V shed 2 bases and J shed 10 bases, with 8 bases lying between them. Per germline, CDR1 MDHEN and CDR2 SYDVKM. The CDR3 totals 11 residues. This CDR3 reads CASSLAEGAFF. The CDR3 DNA follows: TGTGCCAGCAGTTTAGCGGAGGGAGCTTTCTTT.

The chain is built from TRBV7-2 and TRBJ2-7; TRBD1 is a possible D gene (6 bases). The CDR3 is 15 amino acids. V was shortened by 3 bases and J by 4 bases, with 16 bases between the two germline ends. Germline V gene sequence: CDR1 SGHTA, CDR2 FQGNSA. This CDR3 is CASSFRTAHRYEQYF. In DNA form, the CDR3 reads TGTGCCAGCAGCTTCAGGACAGCCCACCGATACGAGCAGTACTTC.

The gene calls are TRBV27 and TRBJ2-7; maybe TRBD2 (5 bases). This CDR3 contains 19 residues. Germline lookup yields CDR1 MNHEY and CDR2 SMNVEV (reference sequence). Trimming removed 3 bases at V and 0 bases at J, with 24 bases between. The CDR3 DNA follows: TGTGCCAGCAGTTTTACGCCACCTACTCTACCTGCGGGCTCCTACGAGCAGTACTTC. Protein sequence: CASSFTPPTLPAGSYEQYF.

V usage is TRBV5-5 and J usage is TRBJ1-1, with D possibly being TRBD1 (6 bases). CDR1 is SGHKS and CDR2 is YYEKEE in the germline V gene (reference sequence). Deletions cut 5 bases from V and 1 base from J, with 15 bases between. The CDR3 is 15 amino acids. The CDR3 DNA follows: TGTGCCAGCAGGGTTCCGGGACAAAAGAACACTGAAGCTTTCTTT. As protein: CASRVPGQKNTEAFF.